The entry that follows covers one T cell receptor (beta chain) sequence. This specimen belongs to a study of monozygotic twins with inflammatory bowel disease. TCRdb re-analyzed the 5' RACE reads; it lists each CDR3 protein once, without DNA. The sample yields about 41,000 distinct CDR3 sequences, of which the top ten take up less than 6.5%. Germline lookup yields CDR1 MDHEN and CDR2 SYDVKM. The CDR3 length is 16 residues. This chain links TRBV28 with TRBJ2-1; TCRdb's assignment of TRBD2 cannot be checked, as there is no DNA. The TCR originated in a human donor with ulcerative colitis or Crohn's disease, or a healthy co-twin of an affected twin (not recorded which). Sequenced input: blood. The CDR3 sequence is CASSLMAGGRSNEQFF.